These 2 T cell receptor beta chains came from one sample sequenced in a study of CD8+ T cells in alopecia areata (dated 2018 in TCRdb). The library relied on the immunoSEQ multiplex PCR assay. RNA was extracted from all samples and reverse transcribed into cDNA as template for TCR sequencing. Sourced from immuneACCESS, this table was stored by TCRdb with only in-frame sequences that have V and J called. A share of the clones is absent; for the studies checked, an unresolved V gene accounts for under half, and the remainder has no known explanation. Present in this sample are more than 100,000 clones, roughly three fifths of which were seen just once. Together, the top ten hold under 5% of the sample. What the time point label conveys for this sample: baseline before oral tofacitinib. The sample here was CD4+ T cells sorted from blood, taken at week 0. These receptors all come from a human donor with alopecia areata.

The chain couples TRBV15 to TRBJ2-6; no clear D. The V gene lost 5 bases and the J gene lost 0 bases, with 5 bases spanning the gap. The CDR3 length is 14 residues. CDR1 is LNHNV and CDR2 is YYDKDF in the germline V gene (reference sequence). In DNA, the CDR3 is TGTGCCACCAGCGGTAACTCTGGGGCCAACGTCCTGACTTTC. This gives the protein CATSGNSGANVLTF.

The rearrangement links TRBV7-2 to TRBJ1-3, with D unclear. Deletions cut 2 bases from V and 4 bases from J, with 9 bases between. The CDR3 extends over 14 amino acids. CDR1 is SGHTA and CDR2 is FQGNSA in the germline V gene. Here the CDR3 reads CASSLYGVGNTIYF. The DNA of the CDR3 is TGTGCCAGCAGCTTATACGGGGTGGGAAACACCATATATTTT.